This passage covers 23 T cell receptor beta chains from one sample sequenced in a study of T cell responses to AZD1222 COVID-19 vaccine (dated by TCRdb to about 2021). The time point label on this specimen signifies: baseline before first vaccination. The library was generated by the immunoSEQ multiplex PCR assay. The table comes from immuneACCESS by way of TCRdb, which keeps in-frame sequences with V and J called. Part of the clones is missing from these tables; in studies checked, under half for an unresolved V gene and the rest for unknown reasons. This sample comprises 120,000 or so clones, around 90% of them detected only once. Clones ranked in the top ten supply approximately 1.5% of the sample. The sequenced sample was peripheral blood, obtained on day 0 of AZD1222 vaccination. Receptor source: an adult in good health.

This clone rates as medium-sized. J is TRBJ2-7 and V is TRBV4-3, with 7 bases matching TRBD1. The J segment lost 3 bases and the V segment lost 4 bases, leaving 12 bases of the junction unmatched. CDR3 length: 16 amino acids. Germline CDR1 reads LGHNA; CDR2 reads YSLEER. The CDR3 DNA reads TGCGCCAGCAGCCCCCATAGGGGGCAGGGGTACTACGAGCAGTACTTC. Translated: CASSPHRGQGYYEQYF.

The V and J genes are TRBV2 and TRBJ1-5; TRBD1 matches at 11 bases. V was pared by 6 bases and J by 7 bases, with 8 bases of the junction left unmatched. Germline V gives CDR1 SNHLY, CDR2 FYNNEI. The CDR3 is 15 amino acids. Here the CDR3 DNA reads TGTGCCAGCAGACGTAGGACAGGGGGCGACCAGCCCCAGCATTTT. It codes for CASRRRTGGDQPQHF.

CDR3 sequence: CASTRYGQPQHF. The CDR3 bases are TGTGCCAGCACCCGGTACGGTCAGCCCCAGCATTTT. The chain employs TRBV12-3 or TRBV12-4 and TRBJ1-5; D ambiguous. There are 12 residues in the CDR3. Trimming removed 7 bases from V and 6 bases from J, with 10 bases in between.

The chain is built from TRBV6-5 and TRBJ1-4; 7 nucleotides match TRBD1. The trim removed 4 bases at V and 7 bases at J, leaving 12 bases unmatched. The CDR3 extends over 16 amino acids. Germline assignment: CDR1 MNHEY and CDR2 SVGAGI. In DNA form, the CDR3 reads TGTGCCAGCAGTTCCGGGGAGGGGGCCTCGCGTGAAAAACTGTTTTTT. As protein: CASSSGEGASREKLFF.

V and J are TRBV7-8 and TRBJ1-1; 10 nucleotides match TRBD1. The germline V gene encodes CDR1 SGHVS and CDR2 FQNEAQ. The length of the CDR3 is 18 residues. The J segment lost 1 base and the V segment lost 4 bases, leaving 12 bases of the junction unmatched. CDR3 sequence (DNA): TGTGCCAGCAGCTCCTCGACAGGGGGCGTCTCTCCGAACACTGAAGCTTTCTTT. Translating gives CASSSSTGGVSPNTEAFF.

The V call is TRBV7-3, the J call TRBJ2-1; 7 nucleotides agree with TRBD1. The V gene end was trimmed by 4 bases and the J gene end by 3 bases; junction bases not matched to a gene: 9. This CDR3 comprises 16 residues. In germline, CDR1 is SGHTA, CDR2 FQGTGA. CDR3 DNA: TGTGCCAGCAGCTCGCTGGGGGACAGATACTACAATGAGCAGTTCTTC. Translating gives CASSSLGDRYYNEQFF.

The chain links TRBV6-5 to TRBJ1-1, with TRBD1 matching 7 bases. This CDR3 has 14 amino acids. Per germline, CDR1 MNHEY and CDR2 SVGAGI. The ends lost 7 bases at V and 0 bases at J; junction bases unmatched: 5. The CDR3 bases are TGTGCCAGCATCTTGGACAGGATGAACACTGAAGCTTTCTTT. The encoded protein is CASILDRMNTEAFF.

This chain connects TRBV7-6 to TRBJ2-1, with D perhaps matching TRBD2 (7 bases). Germline assignment: CDR1 SGHVS and CDR2 FNYEAQ. The CDR3 totals 16 residues. Trimming removed 5 bases at V and 6 bases at J, with 20 bases between. CDR3 loop: CASSPTRGGAVNEQFF. The CDR3 DNA reads as TGTGCCAGCAGCCCCACGCGAGGGGGGGCGGTCAATGAGCAGTTCTTC.

The rearrangement links TRBV19 to TRBJ1-5; a possible D gene is TRBD1 (6 bases). From germline, CDR1 is LNHDA and CDR2 SQIVND (reference sequence). With 5 bases removed from V and 0 bases from J, the gap between germline ends came to 8 bases. The length of the CDR3 is 14 residues. CDR3 residues: CASSPRGSNQPQHF. CDR3 coding DNA: TGTGCCAGTAGTCCCAGGGGTAGCAATCAGCCCCAGCATTTT.

The chain recombines TRBV9 with TRBJ2-7; D not certain. The ends were cut back, 0 bases at V and 4 bases at J, with 11 bases in the middle. Germline CDR1 SGDLS, CDR2 YYNGEE. The CDR3 runs 14 residues. The CDR3 sequence: CASSVAPDGYEQYF. The CDR3 DNA reads as TGTGCCAGCAGCGTAGCCCCGGATGGATACGAGCAGTACTTC.

Here the CDR3 reads CASSLLKGALYQPQHF. CDR3 coding DNA: TGTGCCAGCAGCTTATTAAAGGGGGCCCTCTATCAGCCCCAGCATTTT. The chain carries TRBV7-9 and TRBJ1-5, with 7 bases aligning to TRBD1. This CDR3 region has 16 residues. Germline loops: CDR1 SEHNR, CDR2 FQNEAQ (reference sequence). With 2 bases clipped from V and 5 bases from J, the junction kept 9 bases outside the gene matches. Full variable domain (remainder filled in from reference TRBV7-9 and TRBJ1-5): DTGVSQNPRHKITKRGQNVTFRCDPISEHNRLYWYRQTLGQGPEFLTYFQNEAQLEKSRLLSDRFSAERPKGSFSTLEIQRTEQGDSAMYLCASSLLKGALYQPQHFGDGTRLSIL.

The chain employs TRBV7-8 and TRBJ1-5; 9 positions agree with TRBD1. CDR3 length equals 16 residues. From germline, CDR1 is SGHVS and CDR2 FQNEAQ. Germline trimming cut 5 bases from V and 0 bases from J; bases unmatched to any gene: 5. The chain's CDR3 is CASSGGTGISNQPQHF. For the CDR3, the DNA is TGTGCCAGCAGCGGAGGGACAGGGATTAGCAATCAGCCCCAGCATTTT.

This CDR3 reads CASSQERANQPQHF. The CDR3 DNA follows: TGTGCCAGCAGCCAAGAGCGAGCAAATCAGCCCCAGCATTTT. V is TRBV3-1 (or the pseudogene TRBV3-2) and J is TRBJ1-5; no clear D gene. The V gene lost 0 bases and the J gene lost 4 bases, with 7 bases spanning the gap. Germline values: CDR1 LGHDT, CDR2 YNNKEL (reference sequence). There are 14 residues in the CDR3.

The CDR3 bases are TGCGCCAGCAGCCTTACTAGAGTGGAGACCCAGTACTTC. It yields the protein CASSLTRVETQYF. This chain uses TRBV4-1 with TRBJ2-5; D is perhaps TRBD2 (5 bases). Germline assignment: CDR1 MGHRA and CDR2 YSYEKL. The CDR3 runs 13 residues. V dropped 4 bases and J dropped 5 bases, with 11 bases sitting between them.

V and J are TRBV28 and TRBJ1-6; the match to TRBD1 covers 7 bases. CDR1 and CDR2 from the germline V gene are MDHEN and SYDVKM. V was clipped by 4 bases and J by 0 bases; unmatched bases: 6. CDR3 length equals 17 residues. For the CDR3, the DNA is TGTGCCAGCAGTTCCGGACAGGCGGACTCCTATAATTCACCCCTCCACTTT. It yields the protein CASSSGQADSYNSPLHF.

This clone was counted a single time. The chain is built from TRBV5-6 and TRBJ1-2, with D possibly being TRBD1 (5 bases). The CDR3 runs to 14 residues. V was cut by 2 bases and J by 0 bases, with 8 bases left in between. Germline CDR1 reads SGHDT; CDR2 reads YYEEEE. The CDR3: CASSFRGANYGYTF. The CDR3 bases are TGTGCCAGCAGCTTTAGGGGCGCTAACTATGGCTACACCTTC.

V and J are TRBV11-2 and TRBJ2-1, with unresolved D. This CDR3 region has 16 residues. V gave up 5 bases and J gave up 0 bases, with 14 bases separating them. Germline V gives CDR1 SGHAT, CDR2 FQNNGV. This CDR3 reads CASSQDPPSSYNEQFF. The DNA of the CDR3 is TGTGCCAGCAGCCAAGACCCCCCGAGCTCCTACAATGAGCAGTTCTTC.

The rearrangement uses TRBV15 and TRBJ1-2, with a weak D call TRBD1 (6 bases). V was trimmed by 5 bases and J by 3 bases, leaving 13 bases between them. This CDR3 has 14 residues. Looked up from germline, CDR1 is LNHNV and CDR2 is YYDKDF (reference sequence). The CDR3 is CATSSRGPHYGYTF. CDR3 DNA: TGTGCCACCAGCTCCCGGGGGCCTCACTATGGCTACACCTTC.

The chain recombines TRBV4-1 with TRBJ2-5, with TRBD2 identical over 8 bases. CDR3 length: 15 amino acids. Germline V lookup: CDR1 MGHRA, CDR2 YSYEKL. J lost 2 bases, V lost 4 bases, and 6 bases had no gene match. CDR3 loop: CASSLQTSDQETQYF. DNA for the CDR3: TGCGCCAGCAGCCTCCAGACTAGCGATCAAGAGACCCAGTACTTC.

Here the CDR3 reads CASSLFAGEKLFF. Written as DNA, the CDR3 is TGTGCCAGCAGTTTATTTGCGGGTGAAAAACTGTTTTTT. The chain couples TRBV28 to TRBJ1-4; the D is unclear. Trimming took off 1 base at V and 7 bases at J, with 7 bases between the two ends. This CDR3 is 13 amino acids long. CDR1 is MDHEN and CDR2 is SYDVKM in the germline V gene.

The chain combines TRBV10-3 with TRBJ2-3, with D hard to call. The CDR3 is 13 residues long. The germline V gene encodes CDR1 ENHRY and CDR2 SYGVKD. V was cut by 10 bases and J by 6 bases, with 17 bases left in between. Here the CDR3 reads CATQPTIPDTQYF. In DNA form, the CDR3 reads TGTGCCACCCAGCCGACAATCCCCGATACGCAGTATTTT.

In this sample, this clone turned up a few times. The chain uses TRBV4-3 and TRBJ2-2, with 10 positions matching TRBD2. From germline, CDR1 is LGHNA and CDR2 YSLEER. The CDR3 is 17 amino acids. The V and J ends lost 5 bases and 8 bases, in that order; junction bases with no gene match: 14. In DNA form, the CDR3 reads TGCGCCAGCAGCGCACTAGCGGGGCCCCTAGAGAGGGGGGAGCTGTTTTTT. Translated, it gives CASSALAGPLERGELFF.

V usage is TRBV5-4 and J usage is TRBJ1-2; possible D gene TRBD1, 5 bases. The germline gives CDR1 SGHNT, CDR2 YYREEE (reference sequence). Deletions cut 0 bases from V and 4 bases from J, with 7 bases between. The CDR3 extends over 13 amino acids. The DNA of the CDR3 is TGTGCCAGCAGCTTGGAACAGGCCTATGGCTACACCTTC. It specifies CASSLEQAYGYTF.